This T cell receptor beta chain was sequenced in a study of T-cell memory formation after mild COVID-19. On the study more broadly: The two donors had largely donor-specific TCR clusters.

Concerning this clonotype: Its antigen remains unknown.

Employing constant-segment primers, 5'RACE generated TCR alpha and TCR beta cDNA libraries bearing sample barcodes and UMIs. TCRdb passed the 5' RACE reads through MiXCR, listing each CDR3 protein once. The sample shows over 450,000 distinct CDR3 sequences, roughly 22% of them seen only once. Study outcomes and limitations: Cross-reactive memory seemingly joined, as some responding clones were found in pre-infection memory.

The V gene end was trimmed by 2 bases and the J gene end by 3 bases; junction bases not matched to a gene: 4. This CDR3 spans 15 amino acids. Germline CDR1 and CDR2: MNHEY and SVGAGI. The sequenced sample was PBMCs or a T cell subset sorted from them (not recorded which). This receptor was identified in an adult woman who had mild COVID-19 (a few samples of this study predate the infection). Cell type and time point are not known. The chain uses TRBV6-5 and TRBJ1-2, with 9 nucleotides matching TRBD1. The CDR3 region has the DNA TGTGCCAGCAGTTACGTAAGGACAGGGGACTATGGCTACACCTTC. Translating gives CASSYVRTGDYGYTF.